This TCR beta chain comes out of a study of post-analysis software for immune sequencing data. Study-wide points: A handful of TRBV segments occurring more often in patients than controls included TRBV5-6, TRBV5-1 and TRBV20-1.

V gave up 0 bases and J gave up 8 bases, with 4 bases separating them. The CDR3 has 11 residues. In regard to this clonotype: The antigen is undetermined.

Prepared TCR beta cDNA libraries contained unique molecular identifiers. TCRdb reprocessed the PCR reads via MiXCR and lists one record per CDR3 protein. The sample holds roughly 540,000 distinct CDR3 sequences, less than 40% seen once. The V gene is TRBV12-3 or TRBV12-4, the J gene TRBJ1-1; D gene unclear. This clonotype originated in a girl aged 2-17 years with multiple sclerosis. The sequenced material came from blood. Here the CDR3 reads CASSLAQEAFF. Written as DNA, the CDR3 is TGTGCCAGCAGTTTAGCGCAGGAAGCTTTCTTT.